A single sample is the source of the 3 T cell receptor beta chains below, sequenced in a study of cytomegalovirus exposure and HLA in healthy donors. The PCR contained 60 Vbeta and 13 Jbeta primers. The repertoire was sequenced with immunoSEQ multiplex PCR; TCRdb's copy has only in-frame clones and lacks some. The data contain roughly 100,000 clones, roughly 80% of them seen just once; the ten biggest clones take up 6.9%. Sequencing was carried out using PBMCs. The receptors were sampled from a man aged 25 to 40 in good health and CMV-seropositive.

The gene calls are TRBV2 and TRBJ2-3; possible D gene TRBD1, 6 bases. The CDR3 runs 15 residues. Germline assignment: CDR1 SNHLY and CDR2 FYNNEI. Trimming took off 3 bases at V and 2 bases at J, with 12 bases between the two ends. The CDR3 loop is CASSDNRDTTDTQYF. The CDR3 nucleotides read TGTGCCAGCAGTGATAACCGGGACACCACAGATACGCAGTATTTT.

This clone has only one observation. The V gene is TRBV6-7, the J gene TRBJ1-1; the match to TRBD1 covers 9 bases. TRBV6-7 is designated an ORF whose function remains uncertain. CDR3 size: 14 residues. Trimming at V came to 4 bases and at J to 3 bases, leaving 3 bases not matched to a gene. The CDR3 here is CASSSQGAHTEAFF. The CDR3, as DNA: TGTGCCAGCAGTTCACAGGGGGCGCACACTGAAGCTTTCTTT.

This chain uses TRBV29-1 with TRBJ2-7; TRBD1 matches 7 bases. CDR3 length equals 13 residues. V was clipped by 4 bases and J by 5 bases; unmatched bases: 8. Per germline, CDR1 SQVTM and CDR2 ANQGSEA. In DNA, the CDR3 is TGCAGCGTTGGACGCGGACAGGTTCACGAGCAGTACTTC. Amino acid sequence: CSVGRGQVHEQYF.